This T cell receptor beta chain was documented in a study of T cells in Graves' hyperthyroidism and ophthalmopathy. Many counts were recorded for this clonotype. Its antigen is undetermined. Study-level points and caveats: In blood, most of the thyroid clonotypes expanded above 0.001 were also present.

From RNA transcripts, TCR beta CDR3 regions were amplified. Initially, a first-round RT-PCR of the TCR CDR3 employed the HTBI primer set. TCRdb reprocessed the multiplex PCR reads with MiXCR, giving one entry per CDR3 protein. The data contain 350,000 or so distinct CDR3 sequences, less than 20% of them singletons. Sequencing input: blood. The receptor was derived from a middle-aged woman with Graves' ophthalmopathy.

The CDR3 loop reads CATLDGRNYGYTF. In nucleotides, the CDR3 is TGTGCCACCTTGGACGGCCGTAACTATGGCTACACCTTC. The rearrangement links TRBV28 to TRBJ1-2, with D unclear. This CDR3 has 13 amino acids. The V end was cut by 10 bases, the J end by 1 base, with 13 bases between. Germline V gene lookup returns CDR1 MDHEN and CDR2 SYDVKM.